This T cell receptor (beta chain) was retrieved from a study of control samples from healthy donors and cancer patients. Trimming shortened V by 0 bases and J by 1 base, and 9 bases separated the two germline ends. This CDR3 contains 15 residues. Germline V gene sequence: CDR1 SGHTA, CDR2 FQGTGA. TCRdb keeps only in-frame clones here, not all; method: immunoSEQ multiplex PCR. The sample yields roughly 170,000 clones, 93% seen once. This clone was seen a single time. This receptor was taken from a woman aged 55-70 years in good health. The rearrangement links TRBV7-3 to TRBJ1-1; no reliable D call. What was sequenced was blood. The CDR3 region is CASSLTPASNTEAFF. CDR3 sequence (DNA): TGTGCCAGCAGCTTAACCCCTGCATCGAACACTGAAGCTTTCTTT.